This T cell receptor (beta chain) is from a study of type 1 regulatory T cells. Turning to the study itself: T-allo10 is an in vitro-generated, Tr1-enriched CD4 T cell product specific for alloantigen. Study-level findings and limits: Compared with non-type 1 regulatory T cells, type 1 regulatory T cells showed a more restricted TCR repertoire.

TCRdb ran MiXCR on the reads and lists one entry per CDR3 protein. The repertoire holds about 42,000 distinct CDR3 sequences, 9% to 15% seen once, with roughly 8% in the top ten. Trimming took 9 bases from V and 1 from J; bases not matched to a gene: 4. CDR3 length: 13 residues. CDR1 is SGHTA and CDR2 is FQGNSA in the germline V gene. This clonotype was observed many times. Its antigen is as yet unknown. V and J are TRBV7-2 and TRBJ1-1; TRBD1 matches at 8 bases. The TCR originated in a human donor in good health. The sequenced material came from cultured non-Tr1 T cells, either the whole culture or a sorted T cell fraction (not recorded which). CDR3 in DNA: TGTGCCAGTCGGACAGGGAGGAACACTGAAGCTTTCTTT. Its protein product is CASRTGRNTEAFF.